The clone carrying this T cell receptor beta chain was seen at least ten times. Its specificity is unknown. This entry is derived from a study of T cells after yellow fever vaccination. The overall study: SMART-Seq v4 Ultra Low Input handled preparation of low-cell-number fractions.

From the 5' RACE reads, TCRdb called clonotypes with MiXCR, one entry per CDR3 protein. The sample includes about 120,000 distinct CDR3 sequences, 6.5% to 9% of them seen just once. V lost 0 bases and J 0 bases, leaving 9 bases between the germline ends. Germline loops: CDR1 LGHNA, CDR2 YNFKEQ. The CDR3 is made up of 16 amino acids. General observations from the study: In FACS-sorted repertoires, abundant clonotypes from the bulk population could appear as contaminants. Most primary-vaccination clones recurred post-booster (about 96% CD4, 88% CD8). Only a minor proportion of clonotypes was detected across both CD4 and CD8 compartments.

This specimen consisted of CD8+ T cells sorted from PBMCs, obtained 45 days after the yellow fever booster vaccination. The V gene is TRBV4-2, the J gene TRBJ2-1; tentative D call: TRBD2 (5 bases). This TCR derives from a man under 40 who received the YFV17D yellow fever vaccine. The CDR3 sequence: CASSQERRSSYNEQFF. The DNA for the CDR3 is TGTGCCAGCAGCCAAGAGCGGAGGAGCTCCTACAATGAGCAGTTCTTC.